Reported below is one T cell receptor (beta chain). Its cognate antigen is unknown. This sample was taken from a study of T cell responses to AZD1222 COVID-19 vaccine. Regarding the study as a whole: Mapped onto spike, vaccine-associated CD4 TCRs spanned it and were dominant at 160-218 and 743-854. Recipients of two AZD1222 doses showed rising Spike-specific TCR breadth and depth. After the peak T cell response, and only then, were repertoires sampled. Donors, mostly white British, included more females; clonal diversity was possibly underestimated.

The method was immunoSEQ multiplex PCR; TCRdb's version includes in-frame clones alone and lacks a portion of them. Of tens of thousands of clones in the sample, approximately 88% are singletons; the top ten hold 5.5% to 7%. CDR1 is KGHSH and CDR2 is LQKENI in the germline V gene. The CDR3 is 15 residues long. V was trimmed by 3 bases and J by 5 bases, leaving 16 bases between them. Sample: peripheral blood, taken on day 0 of AZD1222 vaccination. The sequence was collected from an adult in good health. The chain links TRBV18 to TRBJ1-1, with TRBD1 as a possible D gene (6 bases). The CDR3 sequence is CASSPNTGGWTEAFF. In DNA, the CDR3 is TGTGCCAGCTCACCTAACACGGGGGGCTGGACTGAAGCTTTCTTT.